The 28 T cell receptor beta chains listed next were all sequenced from one sample in a study of blood T cell repertoires in COVID-19. Some clones are missing from TCRdb's copy, which holds only in-frame ones; the method was immunoSEQ multiplex PCR. This table has about 150,000 clones, approximately 87% appearing once. Specimen: peripheral blood. These receptor sequences come from a human donor in a cohort sampled during active COVID-19.

The J gene is TRBJ2-5, the V gene TRBV5-1; TRBD1 matches 10 bases. V lost 5 bases and J lost 5; bases outside the gene matches: 9. Germline CDR1 reads SGHRS; CDR2 reads YFSETQ. There are 15 residues in the CDR3. CDR3 protein: CASSPGTGVLETQYF. The CDR3, as DNA: TGCGCCAGCAGTCCCGGGACAGGGGTGTTGGAGACCCAGTACTTC.

The chain uses TRBV29-1 and TRBJ2-1; TRBD2 aligns across 9 bases. V trimming: 1 base; J trimming: 8 bases; junction bases outside the gene matches: 6. This CDR3 is 14 amino acids long. Germline CDR1 reads SQVTM; CDR2 reads ANQGSEA. CDR3 sequence: CSVEVGSGSYEQFF. The CDR3 coding sequence is TGCAGCGTTGAAGTTGGTAGCGGGAGTTATGAGCAGTTCTTC.

The rearrangement joins TRBV5-6 to TRBJ1-5; possibly TRBD1 for D (5 bases). There are 14 residues in the CDR3. CDR1 is SGHDT and CDR2 is YYEEEE in the germline V gene. Between the trimmed V and J ends, which lost 2 bases and 6 bases, there was a span of 12 bases. CDR3 protein: CASSFKGNAQPQHF. The CDR3, as DNA: TGTGCCAGCAGCTTCAAGGGGAATGCTCAGCCCCAGCATTTT. The variable domain in full, completed from reference TRBV5-6 and TRBJ1-5, reads DAGVTQSPTHLIKTRGQQVTLRCSPKSGHDTVSWYQQALGQGPQFIFQYYEEEERQRGNFPDRFSGHQFPNYSSELNVNALLLGDSALYLCASSFKGNAQPQHFGDGTRLSIL.

In its sample, this clone was seen once. The CDR3 sequence: CASSLDERGAATEQYF. The CDR3 DNA is TGTGCCAGCAGCTTAGATGAGCGGGGGGCCGCCACCGAGCAGTACTTC. The chain is built from TRBV7-2 and TRBJ2-7; 9 bases agree with TRBD2. CDR3 length equals 16 residues. The ends lost 1 base at V and 6 bases at J; junction bases unmatched: 10. Germline V CDR1 and CDR2: SGHTA, FQGNSA.

V is TRBV23-1 and J is TRBJ1-5; 8 bases line up with TRBD1. TRBV23-1 is treated as an ORF (open reading frame) with a function not yet certain. The CDR3 loop spans 17 amino acids. Losses at the gene ends were 4 bases for V and 1 base for J; bases not matched to a gene: 9. The CDR3 protein is CASSPFDRGDSNQPQHF. The CDR3 coding sequence is TGCGCCAGCAGTCCCTTTGACAGGGGCGACAGCAATCAGCCCCAGCATTTT.

V gene TRBV19 combines with J gene TRBJ2-2; 7 bases map to TRBD1. CDR1 and CDR2 (germline): LNHDA, SQIVND (reference sequence). The junction had 12 bases not matched to a gene; V was cut back by 9 bases and J by 2 bases. The CDR3 loop spans 16 amino acids. This CDR3 reads CASTYNRDSNTGELFF. The CDR3 DNA follows: TGTGCCAGCACCTATAATAGGGACAGTAACACCGGGGAGCTGTTTTTT.

This clone appeared once. The V and J genes are TRBV18 and TRBJ2-5; D may be TRBD2 (6 bases). This CDR3 spans 16 amino acids. V lost 6 bases, J lost 4 bases, and 21 bases lay in between. In germline, CDR1 is KGHSH, CDR2 LQKENI. CDR3: CASSGAGRGSGETQYF. The CDR3 nucleotides are TGTGCCAGCTCGGGAGCAGGACGGGGGTCTGGAGAGACCCAGTACTTC.

The chain is built from TRBV7-9 and TRBJ2-2; 11 bases line up with TRBD1. J gave up 5 bases and V 5 bases, and 4 bases lay outside the gene matches. The CDR3 totals 15 residues. Germline loops: CDR1 SEHNR, CDR2 FQNEAQ (reference sequence). The CDR3 sequence is CASSTDRGRTGELFF. For the CDR3, the DNA is TGTGCCAGCAGCACGGACAGGGGGCGGACCGGGGAGCTGTTTTTT.

V gene TRBV11-3 combines with J gene TRBJ1-1; D unclear. The CDR3 loop spans 13 amino acids. The germline CDR1 and CDR2 sequences are SGHNT and YENEEA. V lost 3 bases, J lost 1 base, and 6 bases lay in between. The CDR3: CASSFEQNTEAFF. In DNA, the CDR3 is TGTGCCAGCAGCTTTGAACAGAACACTGAAGCTTTCTTT. The full variable domain, its missing parts supplied by reference TRBV11-3 and TRBJ1-1, is EAGVVQSPRYKIIEKKQPVAFWCNPISGHNTLYWYLQNLGQGPELLIRYENEEAVDDSQLPKDRFSAERLKGVDSTLKIQPAELGDSAVYLCASSFEQNTEAFFGQGTRLTVV.

The rearrangement uses TRBV7-9 and TRBJ2-1; perhaps TRBD2 as D (7 bases). CDR1 is SEHNR and CDR2 is FQNEAQ in the germline V gene (reference sequence). Trimming removed 4 bases from V and 8 bases from J, with 15 bases in between. This CDR3 region has 14 residues. The CDR3 reads CASSSSWEGDEQFF. As DNA, the CDR3 is TGTGCCAGCAGCTCTTCATGGGAGGGGGATGAGCAGTTCTTC.

The chain uses TRBV5-1 and TRBJ2-7, with 10 bases that match TRBD2. J gave up 1 base and V 4 bases, and 5 bases lay outside the gene matches. Germline V gene lookup returns CDR1 SGHRS and CDR2 YFSETQ. The CDR3 has 15 amino acids. CDR3 amino acids: CASSAVLAGSYEQYF. CDR3 coding DNA: TGCGCCAGCAGCGCCGTACTAGCGGGGTCCTACGAGCAGTACTTC.

The chain has TRBV19 and TRBJ2-1, with 12 bases lining up with TRBD2. The trim removed 1 base at V and 8 bases at J, leaving 6 bases unmatched. The CDR3 length is 16 residues. Germline V CDR1 and CDR2: LNHDA, SQIVND (reference sequence). The CDR3 loop is CASSIGLAGAIDEQFF. The DNA for the CDR3 is TGTGCCAGTAGTATAGGACTAGCGGGAGCCATCGATGAGCAGTTCTTC.

V is TRBV5-4 and J is TRBJ1-2; D might be TRBD1 (5 bases). Trimming stripped 3 bases from V and 4 bases from J, with 13 bases between. The CDR3 totals 14 residues. Germline V lookup: CDR1 SGHNT, CDR2 YYREEE (reference sequence). CDR3 protein: CASSSAGGAYGYTF. The CDR3 nucleotides are TGTGCCAGCAGCTCCGCGGGAGGGGCCTATGGCTACACCTTC.

This clone was picked up many times. This chain uses TRBV4-2 with TRBJ2-1; D perhaps matches TRBD1 (5 bases). CDR1 and CDR2 from the germline V gene are LGHNA and YNFKEQ. V was pared by 4 bases and J by 10 bases, with 17 bases between. CDR3 length: 14 residues. The CDR3 DNA follows: TGTGCCAGCAGCCGAAAACTGCAGGGCGGCGAGCAGTTCTTC. Residues: CASSRKLQGGEQFF.

The chain couples TRBV9 to TRBJ2-2; D may be TRBD2 (5 bases). This CDR3 has 16 residues. Trimming left V 0 bases short and J 3 bases short, with 12 bases between. From germline, CDR1 is SGDLS and CDR2 YYNGEE. The CDR3 reads CASSVGRLDYTGELFF. The DNA for the CDR3 is TGTGCCAGCAGCGTAGGTCGGCTGGACTACACCGGGGAGCTGTTTTTT.

This clone occurred once. This rearrangement joins TRBV19 to TRBJ2-7; 14 bases agree with TRBD2. In germline, CDR1 is LNHDA, CDR2 SQIVND (reference sequence). The V segment lost 6 bases and the J segment 6 bases; nucleotides outside the gene matches: 7. This CDR3 spans 15 amino acids. The CDR3: CASSPGLAGVSEQYV. The CDR3 nucleotides are TGTGCCAGTAGCCCGGGACTAGCGGGAGTTAGCGAGCAGTACGTC.

The V call is TRBV27, the J call TRBJ2-1; D remains unclear. This CDR3 region has 17 residues. Germline assignment: CDR1 MNHEY and CDR2 SMNVEV (reference sequence). Trimming took off 6 bases at V and 9 bases at J, with 27 bases between the two ends. The CDR3 sequence: CASSPITWAPAFSEQFF. The CDR3 DNA reads as TGTGCCAGCAGCCCGATCACGTGGGCTCCAGCTTTTAGTGAGCAGTTCTTC.

The V gene is TRBV5-8, the J gene TRBJ2-1, with 14 positions matching TRBD2. Trimming cost V 4 bases and J 7 bases; bases outside gene matches: 4. Germline V gene data show CDR1 as SGHTS and CDR2 as YDEGEE. This CDR3 is built from 15 residues. The CDR3 loop is CASSKGLAGVNEQFF. Written as DNA, the CDR3 is TGTGCCAGCAGCAAGGGACTAGCGGGAGTGAATGAGCAGTTCTTC.

This clone was seen once. The chain uses TRBV7-7 and TRBJ2-5, with 10 nucleotides matching TRBD1. Germline V gene sequence: CDR1 SSHAT, CDR2 FNYEAQ (reference sequence). The CDR3 extends over 15 amino acids. With V trimmed by 6 bases and J by 4 bases, 8 bases remained unmatched. The CDR3 loop reads CASSSGTGVPETQYF. The CDR3 DNA reads TGTGCCAGCAGTTCCGGGACAGGGGTTCCAGAGACCCAGTACTTC.

This clone was picked up a small number of times. This chain connects TRBV10-3 to TRBJ1-1; D may be TRBD1 (5 bases). The V gene's germline CDR1 is ENHRY and CDR2 SYGVKD. This CDR3 has 14 residues. The ends were cut back, 7 bases at V and 0 bases at J, with 12 bases in the middle. CDR3 nucleotides: TGTGCCATCACCGGAGACAGCCTGAACACTGAAGCTTTCTTT. It specifies CAITGDSLNTEAFF.

V gene TRBV6-5 combines with J gene TRBJ1-5, with TRBD1 matching over 7 bases. The CDR3 is 14 amino acids. J was trimmed by 2 bases and V by 6 bases; bases with no gene match: 4. CDR1 is MNHEY and CDR2 is SVGAGI in the germline V gene. In DNA form, the CDR3 reads TGTGCCAGCAGCACAGGGGTGGGCAATCAGCCCCAGCATTTT. Translating gives CASSTGVGNQPQHF.

This clone came up once. The chain uses TRBV11-2 and TRBJ2-1; TRBD2 agrees at 12 bases. J gave up 6 bases and V 5 bases, and 8 bases lay outside the gene matches. Germline values: CDR1 SGHAT, CDR2 FQNNGV. The CDR3 consists of 16 residues. CDR3 in DNA: TGTGCCAGCAGCCTCCGACTAGCGGGAGCGAGCAATGAGCAGTTCTTC. It yields the protein CASSLRLAGASNEQFF.

The gene calls are TRBV28 and TRBJ1-2; TRBD1 is a possible D gene (5 bases). CDR1 and CDR2 from the germline V gene are MDHEN and SYDVKM. The germline V and J ends were trimmed by 3 bases and 5 bases, with 10 bases remaining between them. This CDR3 contains 13 residues. The CDR3 spells CASSFRVNYGYTF. CDR3 DNA: TGTGCCAGCAGTTTCAGGGTTAATTATGGCTACACCTTC.

The chain employs TRBV7-9 and TRBJ1-3; the D gene is possibly TRBD1 (5 bases). This CDR3 contains 15 residues. Germline CDR1 reads SEHNR; CDR2 reads FQNEAQ (reference sequence). Deletions cut 5 bases from V and 2 bases from J, with 13 bases between. In DNA form, the CDR3 reads TGTGCCAGCAGCCCCCCTGGGGCGCCTGGAAACACCATATATTTT. It yields the protein CASSPPGAPGNTIYF.

The chain recombines TRBV27 with TRBJ1-4; a possible D gene is TRBD1 (6 bases). Per the germline V gene, CDR1 is MNHEY and CDR2 is SMNVEV (reference sequence). The CDR3 length is 14 residues. V lost 3 bases, J lost 8 bases, and 13 bases lay in between. CDR3 in amino acids: CASSFRGSPEKLFF. Written as DNA, the CDR3 is TGTGCCAGCAGTTTCAGGGGTTCGCCGGAAAAACTGTTTTTT.

This chain joins TRBV19 and TRBJ2-2; a weak D match, TRBD1 (6 bases). Germline CDR1 LNHDA, CDR2 SQIVND (reference sequence). This CDR3 is built from 15 residues. The V gene lost 0 bases and the J gene lost 7 bases, with 12 bases spanning the gap. The CDR3 reads CASSIEDRRGGELFF. CDR3 sequence (DNA): TGTGCCAGTAGTATAGAGGACAGAAGGGGCGGGGAGCTGTTTTTT.

This sequence joins TRBV3-1 (or the pseudogene TRBV3-2) and TRBJ1-5; the match to TRBD1 covers 8 bases. V trimming: 6 bases; J trimming: 6 bases; junction bases outside the gene matches: 7. The CDR3 has 14 residues. Germline loops: CDR1 LGHDT, CDR2 YNNKEL (reference sequence). For the CDR3, the DNA is TGTGCCAGCAGATTTGACAGGGGCGGTCAGCCCCAGCATTTT. Translated, it gives CASRFDRGGQPQHF.

The chain employs TRBV28 and TRBJ2-3; 9 bases map to TRBD1. Germline V gene data show CDR1 as MDHEN and CDR2 as SYDVKM. This CDR3 comprises 16 residues. Germline trimming cut 4 bases from V and 4 bases from J; bases unmatched to any gene: 9. CDR3 DNA: TGTGCCAGCAGTTCCCGGACAGGGGTTGGTTCAGATACGCAGTATTTT. Protein sequence: CASSSRTGVGSDTQYF.